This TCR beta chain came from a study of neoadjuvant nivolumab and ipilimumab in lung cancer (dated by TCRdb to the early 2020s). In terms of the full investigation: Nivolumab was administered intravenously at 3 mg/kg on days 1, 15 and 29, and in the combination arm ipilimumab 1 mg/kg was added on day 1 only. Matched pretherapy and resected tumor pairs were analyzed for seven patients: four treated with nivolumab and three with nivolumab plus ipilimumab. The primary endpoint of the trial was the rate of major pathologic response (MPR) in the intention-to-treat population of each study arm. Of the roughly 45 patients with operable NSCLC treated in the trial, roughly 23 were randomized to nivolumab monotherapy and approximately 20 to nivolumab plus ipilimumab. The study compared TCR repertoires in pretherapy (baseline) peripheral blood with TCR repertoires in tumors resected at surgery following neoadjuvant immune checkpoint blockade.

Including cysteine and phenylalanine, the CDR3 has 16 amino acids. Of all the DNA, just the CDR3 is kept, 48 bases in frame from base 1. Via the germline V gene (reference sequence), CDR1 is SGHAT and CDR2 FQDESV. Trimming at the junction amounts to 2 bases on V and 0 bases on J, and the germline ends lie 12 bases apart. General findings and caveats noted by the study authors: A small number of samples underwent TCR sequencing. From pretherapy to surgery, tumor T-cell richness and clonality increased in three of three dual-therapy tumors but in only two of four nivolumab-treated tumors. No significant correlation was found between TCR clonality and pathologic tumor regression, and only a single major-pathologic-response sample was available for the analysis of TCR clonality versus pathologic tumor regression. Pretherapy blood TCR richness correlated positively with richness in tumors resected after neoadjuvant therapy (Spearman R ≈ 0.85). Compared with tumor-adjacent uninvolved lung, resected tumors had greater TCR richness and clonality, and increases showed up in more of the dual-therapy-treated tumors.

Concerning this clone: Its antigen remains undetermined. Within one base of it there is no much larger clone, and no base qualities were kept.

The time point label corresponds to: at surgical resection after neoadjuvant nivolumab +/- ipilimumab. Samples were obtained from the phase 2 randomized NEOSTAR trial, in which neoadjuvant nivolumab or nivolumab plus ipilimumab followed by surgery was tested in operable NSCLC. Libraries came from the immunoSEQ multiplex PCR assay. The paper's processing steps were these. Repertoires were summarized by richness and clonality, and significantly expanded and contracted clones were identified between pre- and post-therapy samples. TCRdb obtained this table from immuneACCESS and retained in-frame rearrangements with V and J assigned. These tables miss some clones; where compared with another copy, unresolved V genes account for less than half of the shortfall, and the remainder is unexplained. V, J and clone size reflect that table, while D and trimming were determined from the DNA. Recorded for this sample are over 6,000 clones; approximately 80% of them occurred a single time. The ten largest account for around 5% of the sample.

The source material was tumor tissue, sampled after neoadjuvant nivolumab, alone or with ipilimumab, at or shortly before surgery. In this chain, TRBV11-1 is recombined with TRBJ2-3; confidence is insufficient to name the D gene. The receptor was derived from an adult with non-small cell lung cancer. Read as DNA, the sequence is TGTGCCAGCAGCTTAAGTGTCTGGCAGAGCACAGATACGCAGTATTTT. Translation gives CASSLSVWQSTDTQYF.